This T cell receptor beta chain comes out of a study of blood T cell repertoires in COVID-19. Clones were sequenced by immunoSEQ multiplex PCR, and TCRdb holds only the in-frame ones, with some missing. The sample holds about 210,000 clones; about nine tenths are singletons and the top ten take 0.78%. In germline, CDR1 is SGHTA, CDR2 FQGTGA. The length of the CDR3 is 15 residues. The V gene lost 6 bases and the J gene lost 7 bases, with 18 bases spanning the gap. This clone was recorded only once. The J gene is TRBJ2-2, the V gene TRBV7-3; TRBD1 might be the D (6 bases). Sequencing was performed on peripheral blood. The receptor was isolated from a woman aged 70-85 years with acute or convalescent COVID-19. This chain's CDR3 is CASSRVQGNIGELFF. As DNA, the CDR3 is TGTGCCAGCAGTAGGGTACAGGGTAATATCGGGGAGCTGTTTTTT.